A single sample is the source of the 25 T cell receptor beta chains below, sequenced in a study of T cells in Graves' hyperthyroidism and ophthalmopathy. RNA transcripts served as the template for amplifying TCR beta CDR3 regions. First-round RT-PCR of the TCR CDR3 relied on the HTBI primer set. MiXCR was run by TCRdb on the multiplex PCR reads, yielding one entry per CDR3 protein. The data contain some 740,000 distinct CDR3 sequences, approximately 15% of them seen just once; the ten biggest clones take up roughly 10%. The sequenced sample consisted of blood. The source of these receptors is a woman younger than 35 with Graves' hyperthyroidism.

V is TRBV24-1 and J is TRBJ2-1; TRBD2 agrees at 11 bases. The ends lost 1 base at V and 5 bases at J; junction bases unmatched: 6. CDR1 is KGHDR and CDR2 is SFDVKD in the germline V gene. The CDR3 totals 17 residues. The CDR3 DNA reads TGTGCCACCAGTGATTTCGCGACTAGCGGGATTAACAATGAGCAGTTCTTC. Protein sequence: CATSDFATSGINNEQFF.

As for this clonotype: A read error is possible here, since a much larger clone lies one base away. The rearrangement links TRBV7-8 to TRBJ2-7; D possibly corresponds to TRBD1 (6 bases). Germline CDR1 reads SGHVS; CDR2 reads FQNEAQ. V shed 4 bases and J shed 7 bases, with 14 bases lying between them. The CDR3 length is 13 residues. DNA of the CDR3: TGTGCCAGCAGCTCGTACAGGGACGCGGAGCAGTACTTC. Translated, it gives CASSSYRDAEQYF.

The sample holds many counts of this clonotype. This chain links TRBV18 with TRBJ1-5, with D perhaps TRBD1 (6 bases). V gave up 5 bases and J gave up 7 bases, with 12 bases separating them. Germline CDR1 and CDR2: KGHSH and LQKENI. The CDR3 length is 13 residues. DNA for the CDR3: TGTGCCAGCTCATGGACAGAGCGGCAGCCCCAGCATTTT. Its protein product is CASSWTERQPQHF. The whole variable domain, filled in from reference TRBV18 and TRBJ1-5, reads NAGVMQNPRHLVRRRGQEARLRCSPMKGHSHVYWYRQLPEEGLKFMVYLQKENIIDESGMPKERFSAEFPKEGPSILRIQQVVRGDSAAYFCASSWTERQPQHFGDGTRLSIL.

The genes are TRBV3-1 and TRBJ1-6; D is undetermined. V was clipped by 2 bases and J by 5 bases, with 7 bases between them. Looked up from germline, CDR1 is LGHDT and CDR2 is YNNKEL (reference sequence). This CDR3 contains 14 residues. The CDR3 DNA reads TGTGCCAGCAGCCAATGGGGTGATAATTCACCCCTCCACTTT. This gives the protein CASSQWGDNSPLHF.

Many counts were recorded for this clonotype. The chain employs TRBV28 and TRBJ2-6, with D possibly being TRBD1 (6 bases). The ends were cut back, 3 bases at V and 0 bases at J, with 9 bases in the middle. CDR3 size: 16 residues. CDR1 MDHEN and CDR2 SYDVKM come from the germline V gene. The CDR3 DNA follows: TGTGCCAGCAGTTTGAGGGGGAGCTCTGGGGCCAACGTCCTGACTTTC. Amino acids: CASSLRGSSGANVLTF.

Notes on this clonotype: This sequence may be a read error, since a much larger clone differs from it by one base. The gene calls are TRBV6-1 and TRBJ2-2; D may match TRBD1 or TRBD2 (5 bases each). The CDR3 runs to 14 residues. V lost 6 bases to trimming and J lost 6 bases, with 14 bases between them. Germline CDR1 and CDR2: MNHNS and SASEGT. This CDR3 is CASSPVRDAGELFF. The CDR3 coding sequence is TGTGCCAGCAGCCCTGTCCGGGACGCCGGGGAGCTGTTTTTT.

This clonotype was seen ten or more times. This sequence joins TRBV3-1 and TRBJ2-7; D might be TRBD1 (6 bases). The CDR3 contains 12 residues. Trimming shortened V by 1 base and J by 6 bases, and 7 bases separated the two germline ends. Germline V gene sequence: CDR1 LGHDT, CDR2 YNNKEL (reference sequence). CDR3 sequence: CASSQGGLEQYF. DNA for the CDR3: TGTGCCAGCAGCCAAGGGGGGCTCGAGCAGTACTTC.

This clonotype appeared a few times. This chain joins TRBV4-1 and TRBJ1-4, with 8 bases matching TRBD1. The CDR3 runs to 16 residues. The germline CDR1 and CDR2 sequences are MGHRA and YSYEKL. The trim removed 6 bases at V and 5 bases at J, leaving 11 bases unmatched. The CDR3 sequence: CASSQPYRGKNEKLFF. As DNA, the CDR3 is TGCGCCAGCAGTCAACCCTACAGGGGGAAGAATGAAAAACTGTTTTTT.

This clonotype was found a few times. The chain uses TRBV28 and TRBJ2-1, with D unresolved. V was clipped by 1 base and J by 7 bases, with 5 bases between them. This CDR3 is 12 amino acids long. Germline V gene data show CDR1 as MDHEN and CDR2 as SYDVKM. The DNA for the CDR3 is TGTGCCAGCAGTTTATTTACTAATGAGCAGTTCTTC. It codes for CASSLFTNEQFF.

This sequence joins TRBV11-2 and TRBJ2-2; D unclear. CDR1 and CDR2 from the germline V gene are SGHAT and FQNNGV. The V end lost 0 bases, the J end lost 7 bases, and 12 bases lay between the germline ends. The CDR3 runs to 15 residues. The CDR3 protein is CASSLDLIGGGELFF. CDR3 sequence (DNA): TGTGCCAGCAGCTTAGATCTTATTGGTGGCGGGGAGCTGTTTTTT.

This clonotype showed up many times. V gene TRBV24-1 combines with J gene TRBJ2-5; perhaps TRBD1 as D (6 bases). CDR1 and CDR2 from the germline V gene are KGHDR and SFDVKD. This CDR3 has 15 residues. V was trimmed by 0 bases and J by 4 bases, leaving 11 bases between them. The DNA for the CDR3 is TGTGCCACCAGTGATTTGCAGACAGGCGGAGAGACCCAGTACTTC. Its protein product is CATSDLQTGGETQYF.

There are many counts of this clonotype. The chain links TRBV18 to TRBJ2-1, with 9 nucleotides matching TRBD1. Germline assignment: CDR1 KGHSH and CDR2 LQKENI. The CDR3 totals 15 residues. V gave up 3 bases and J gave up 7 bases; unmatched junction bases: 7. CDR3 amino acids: CASSPWGQGENEQFF. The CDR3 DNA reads TGTGCCAGCTCACCTTGGGGACAGGGAGAGAATGAGCAGTTCTTC.

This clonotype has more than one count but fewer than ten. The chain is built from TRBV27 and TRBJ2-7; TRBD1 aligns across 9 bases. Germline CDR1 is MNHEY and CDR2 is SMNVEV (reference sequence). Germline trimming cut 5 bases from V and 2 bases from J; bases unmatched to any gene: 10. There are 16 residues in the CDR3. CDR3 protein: CASSLRTGVSTYEQYF. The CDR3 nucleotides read TGTGCCAGCAGTCTCCGGACAGGGGTTAGCACCTACGAGCAGTACTTC.

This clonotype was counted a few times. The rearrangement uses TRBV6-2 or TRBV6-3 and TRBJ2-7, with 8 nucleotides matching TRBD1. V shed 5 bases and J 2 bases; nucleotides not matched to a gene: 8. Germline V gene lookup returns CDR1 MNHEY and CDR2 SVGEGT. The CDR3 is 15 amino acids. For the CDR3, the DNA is TGTGCCAGCAGTCGTCCCGGGACAGGTACCTACGAGCAGTACTTC. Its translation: CASSRPGTGTYEQYF.

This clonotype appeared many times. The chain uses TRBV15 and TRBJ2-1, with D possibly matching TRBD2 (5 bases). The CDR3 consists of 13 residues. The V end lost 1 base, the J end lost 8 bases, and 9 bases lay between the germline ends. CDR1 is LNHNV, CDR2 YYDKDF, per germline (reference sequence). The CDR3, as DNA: TGTGCCACCAGCAGAGTAGAGGGCTATGAGCAGTTCTTC. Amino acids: CATSRVEGYEQFF.

CDR3 region: CASSFPGRIYGYTF. The CDR3, as DNA: TGTGCCAGCAGCTTCCCGGGGCGGATCTATGGCTACACCTTC. The V gene is TRBV7-9, the J gene TRBJ1-2; tentatively, D is TRBD1 (5 bases). The CDR3 contains 14 residues. The germline V gene has CDR1 SEHNR and CDR2 FQNEAQ (reference sequence). Trimming cost V 3 bases and J 4 bases, with 12 bases left between them.

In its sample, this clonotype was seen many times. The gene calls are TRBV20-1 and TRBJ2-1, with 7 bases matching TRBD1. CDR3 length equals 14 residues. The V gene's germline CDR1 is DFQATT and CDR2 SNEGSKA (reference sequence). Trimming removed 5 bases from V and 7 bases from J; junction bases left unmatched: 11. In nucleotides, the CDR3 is TGCAGTGCTCCGGTTGGCAGGGGGTATAATGAGCAGTTCTTC. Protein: CSAPVGRGYNEQFF.

The CDR3 DNA reads TGCAGTGCTAGAGATCTCGGAAGGCTGATCACTGAAGCTTTCTTT. Translating it yields CSARDLGRLITEAFF. V is TRBV20-1 and J is TRBJ1-1; D not certain. The CDR3 is made up of 15 amino acids. Germline lookup yields CDR1 DFQATT and CDR2 SNEGSKA (reference sequence). Trimming stripped 0 bases from V and 4 bases from J, with 15 bases between.

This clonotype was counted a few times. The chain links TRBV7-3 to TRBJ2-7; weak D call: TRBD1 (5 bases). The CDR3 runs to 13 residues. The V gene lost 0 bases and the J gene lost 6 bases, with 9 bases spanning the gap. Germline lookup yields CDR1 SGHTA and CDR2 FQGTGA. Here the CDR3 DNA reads TGTGCCAGCAGCTTAACAGGGGTAAGCGAGCAGTACTTC. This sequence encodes CASSLTGVSEQYF. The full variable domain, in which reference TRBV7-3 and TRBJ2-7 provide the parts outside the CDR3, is GAGVSQTPSNKVTEKGKYVELRCDPISGHTALYWYRQSLGQGPEFLIYFQGTGAADDSGLPNDRFFAVRPEGSVSTLKIQRTERGDSAVYLCASSLTGVSEQYFGPGTRLTVT.

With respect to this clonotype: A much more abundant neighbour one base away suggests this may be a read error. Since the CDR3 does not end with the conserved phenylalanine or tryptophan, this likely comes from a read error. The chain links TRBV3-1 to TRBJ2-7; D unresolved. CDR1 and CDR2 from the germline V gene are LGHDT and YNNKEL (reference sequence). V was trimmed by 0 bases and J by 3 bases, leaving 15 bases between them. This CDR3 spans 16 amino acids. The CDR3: CASSQDLIDVYYEQYL. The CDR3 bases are TGTGCCAGCAGCCAAGATCTTATCGACGTCTACTACGAGCAGTACTTA.

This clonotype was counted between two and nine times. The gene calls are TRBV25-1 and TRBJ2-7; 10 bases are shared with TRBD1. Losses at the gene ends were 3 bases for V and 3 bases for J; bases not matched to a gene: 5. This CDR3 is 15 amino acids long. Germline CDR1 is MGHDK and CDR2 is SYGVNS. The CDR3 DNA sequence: TGTGCCAGCAGTGATGGGGACAGGGGATTCTACGAGCAGTACTTC. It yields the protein CASSDGDRGFYEQYF.

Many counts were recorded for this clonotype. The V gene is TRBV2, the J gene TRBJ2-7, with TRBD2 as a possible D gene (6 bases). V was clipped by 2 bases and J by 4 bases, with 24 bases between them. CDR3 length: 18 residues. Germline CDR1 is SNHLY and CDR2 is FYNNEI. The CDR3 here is CASSEWRGALPLQYEQYF. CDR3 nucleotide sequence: TGTGCCAGCAGTGAATGGCGGGGCGCTCTCCCTTTACAATACGAGCAGTACTTC.

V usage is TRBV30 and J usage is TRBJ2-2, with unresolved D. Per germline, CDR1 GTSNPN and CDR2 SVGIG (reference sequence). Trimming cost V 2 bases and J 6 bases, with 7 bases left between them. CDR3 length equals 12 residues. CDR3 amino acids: CAWSFGSGELFF. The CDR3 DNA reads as TGTGCCTGGAGTTTCGGATCCGGGGAGCTGTTTTTT.

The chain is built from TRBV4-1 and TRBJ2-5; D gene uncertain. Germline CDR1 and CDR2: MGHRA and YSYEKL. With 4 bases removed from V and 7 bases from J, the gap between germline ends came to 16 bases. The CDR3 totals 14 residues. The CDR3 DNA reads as TGCGCCAGCAGCCGTCCGGGCCGTGCGTCGACCCAGTACTTC. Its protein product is CASSRPGRASTQYF.

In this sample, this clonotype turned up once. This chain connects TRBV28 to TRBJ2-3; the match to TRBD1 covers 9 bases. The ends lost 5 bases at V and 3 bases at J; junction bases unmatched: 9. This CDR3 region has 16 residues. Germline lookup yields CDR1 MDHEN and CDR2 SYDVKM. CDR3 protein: CASSHRDRVRTDTQYF. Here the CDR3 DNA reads TGTGCCAGCAGTCACCGGGACAGGGTGAGAACAGATACGCAGTATTTT.